The sequence of this T cell receptor (beta chain) was determined in a study of shared clonotypes between healthy human individuals. Using immunoSEQ multiplex PCR, the repertoire was profiled, and TCRdb retains in-frame clones only, with some absent. The repertoire consists of 2 million to 2.5 million clones, with 85% to 95% occurring once and the leading ten covering approximately 0.39%. This clone was recorded once. The V gene lost 3 bases and the J gene lost 5 bases, with 13 bases spanning the gap. CDR3 length equals 14 residues. Germline V gene data show CDR1 as SGHVS and CDR2 as FQNEAQ. The J gene is TRBJ2-5, the V gene TRBV7-8; possibly TRBD2 for D (5 bases). Material: naive CD4+ T cells from PBMCs. Subset noted: CD45RA+ positively selected. This sequence was found in a young man in good health. Some clones in this sample may be carry-over from other donors' samples. The CDR3 loop reads CASSFRRDGETQYF. The CDR3 DNA is TGTGCCAGCAGCTTTCGCCGGGATGGGGAGACCCAGTACTTC.